These 29 T cell receptor beta chains were sequenced from one sample in a study of OX40 agonist ivuxolimab in advanced cancers. Repertoires were generated with immunoSEQ multiplex PCR, while TCRdb's copy carries only in-frame clones and drops some. Found here are 55,000 to 80,000 clones, around 85% of them singletons; the top ten hold roughly 1%. This sample comprised CD4+ or CD8+ T cells sorted from blood, obtained in a trial of the OX40 agonist ivuxolimab. The receptors stem from an adult with an advanced solid tumor such as melanoma, head and neck, liver or kidney cancer.

This chain connects TRBV9 to TRBJ2-1; 10 positions match TRBD1. J gave up 6 bases and V 2 bases, and 5 bases lay outside the gene matches. Germline V gene data show CDR1 as SGDLS and CDR2 as YYNGEE. This CDR3 contains 15 residues. The CDR3 coding sequence is TGTGCCAGCAGCGTCCGGGACAGGGGAGGCAATGAGCAGTTCTTC. This sequence encodes CASSVRDRGGNEQFF.

This CDR3 is CASSVPGLQYNEQFF. The CDR3 DNA sequence: TGTGCCAGCAGCGTCCCAGGTTTGCAGTACAATGAGCAGTTCTTC. The chain is built from TRBV7-9 and TRBJ2-1; D unresolved. V lost 5 bases and J 4 bases, leaving 15 bases between the germline ends. Germline CDR1 and CDR2: SEHNR and FQNEAQ (reference sequence). The length of the CDR3 is 15 residues.

The chain combines TRBV27 with TRBJ2-3; 12 positions match TRBD2. Trimming at V came to 6 bases and at J to 2 bases, leaving 12 bases not matched to a gene. Germline V gene lookup returns CDR1 MNHEY and CDR2 SMNVEV (reference sequence). This CDR3 has 18 residues. The CDR3: CASRGGVGLAGFTDTQYF. The CDR3 DNA is TGTGCCAGCAGGGGGGGAGTTGGACTAGCGGGATTCACAGATACGCAGTATTTT.

The chain recombines TRBV4-1 with TRBJ1-2, with 7 bases aligning to TRBD1. CDR1 is MGHRA, CDR2 YSYEKL, per germline. Trimming cost V 6 bases and J 2 bases; bases outside gene matches: 6. The CDR3 covers 14 residues. Here the CDR3 reads CASSLEQGNYGYTF. For the CDR3, the DNA is TGCGCCAGCAGTCTTGAACAGGGGAACTATGGCTACACCTTC.

The table lists this clone with a few counts. Other DNA sequences in this sample translate to the same CDR3. This chain links TRBV7-8 with TRBJ1-1, with unresolved D. This CDR3 spans 14 amino acids. The ends were cut back, 1 base at V and 0 bases at J, with 6 bases in the middle. Germline V CDR1 and CDR2: SGHVS, FQNEAQ. The CDR3 nucleotides are TGTGCCAGCAGCTTAGGAAGACTGAACACTGAAGCTTTCTTT. Amino acid sequence: CASSLGRLNTEAFF.

The chain carries TRBV4-2 and TRBJ1-3; D is ambiguous. Germline V gene lookup returns CDR1 LGHNA and CDR2 YNFKEQ. The V gene lost 0 bases and the J gene lost 4 bases, with 13 bases spanning the gap. The CDR3 contains 16 residues. This chain's CDR3 is CASSQERALGGNTIYF. DNA for the CDR3: TGTGCCAGCAGCCAAGAGAGGGCATTAGGCGGAAACACCATATATTTT.

The chain employs TRBV18 and TRBJ1-2; D is unclear. CDR1 is KGHSH, CDR2 LQKENI, per germline. This CDR3 contains 12 residues. V was cut by 3 bases and J by 2 bases, with 4 bases left in between. The CDR3 DNA is TGTGCCAGCTCACCGGGGAACTATGGCTACACCTTC. Translation gives CASSPGNYGYTF.

In nucleotides, the CDR3 is TGTGCCAGCATCCGGCAGGGTGGAGAAAAACTGTTTTTT. It translates to CASIRQGGEKLFF. V gene TRBV6-1 combines with J gene TRBJ1-4; D might be TRBD1 (5 bases). There are 13 residues in the CDR3. Trimming stripped 7 bases from V and 8 bases from J, with 14 bases between. Germline V gene lookup returns CDR1 MNHNS and CDR2 SASEGT.

This clone was seen a single time. The J gene is TRBJ1-3, the V gene TRBV7-3; the D is unclear. Trimming removed 4 bases from V and 0 bases from J, with 10 bases in between. The CDR3 covers 15 residues. Germline V gives CDR1 SGHTA, CDR2 FQGTGA. The CDR3 DNA reads as TGTGCCAGCAGCTCCTTACATTGCTCTGGAAACACCATATATTTT. As protein: CASSSLHCSGNTIYF. Supplemented by reference TRBV7-3 and TRBJ1-3, the full variable domain reads GAGVSQTPSNKVTEKGKYVELRCDPISGHTALYWYRQSLGQGPEFLIYFQGTGAADDSGLPNDRFFAVRPEGSVSTLKIQRTERGDSAVYLCASSSLHCSGNTIYFGEGSWLTVV.

V is TRBV7-2 and J is TRBJ2-3; 12 positions agree with TRBD2. The trim removed 4 bases at V and 2 bases at J, leaving 4 bases unmatched. Germline CDR1 is SGHTA and CDR2 is FQGNSA. The CDR3 loop spans 16 amino acids. CDR3 region: CASSSRLAGATDTQYF. CDR3 DNA sequence: TGTGCCAGCAGCTCCAGACTAGCGGGGGCCACAGATACGCAGTATTTT.

This sequence joins TRBV5-6 and TRBJ1-1; perhaps TRBD1 as D (5 bases). CDR3 length: 16 amino acids. Germline V lookup: CDR1 SGHDT, CDR2 YYEEEE. V lost 1 base and J 3 bases, leaving 16 bases between the germline ends. The CDR3 loop is CASSLMGVRGHTEAFF. The CDR3 bases are TGTGCCAGCAGCTTGATGGGGGTAAGAGGGCACACTGAAGCTTTCTTT.

This clone was counted a few times. The J gene is TRBJ1-1, the V gene TRBV10-1; D might be TRBD1 (6 bases). The length of the CDR3 is 13 residues. Germline assignment: CDR1 WNHNN and CDR2 SYGVQD (reference sequence). Trimming pared 6 bases from V and 1 base from J, leaving 9 bases between. The CDR3 DNA reads as TGCGCCAGCAGGGGACACCCGAACACTGAAGCTTTCTTT. Translating it yields CASRGHPNTEAFF.

The V call is TRBV29-1, the J call TRBJ1-2; possible D gene TRBD1, 6 bases. The CDR3 is 12 amino acids. Germline V gene data show CDR1 as SQVTM and CDR2 as ANQGSEA. The ends were cut back, 4 bases at V and 8 bases at J, with 14 bases in the middle. CDR3 DNA: TGCAGCGTTGTCACGGGGGCTGAAGGCTACACCTTC. Its protein is CSVVTGAEGYTF.

The V and J genes are TRBV4-3 and TRBJ2-1; D gene ambiguous. Per germline, CDR1 LGHNA and CDR2 YSLEER. This CDR3 has 12 amino acids. The V gene lost 0 bases and the J gene lost 7 bases, with 4 bases spanning the gap. The CDR3 DNA is TGCGCCAGCAGCCAAGATTGGAATGAGCAGTTCTTC. Translating gives CASSQDWNEQFF.

The chain recombines TRBV30 with TRBJ2-3; D is possibly TRBD1 (5 bases). This CDR3 is 12 amino acids long. Germline V gives CDR1 GTSNPN, CDR2 SVGIG (reference sequence). Between the trimmed V and J ends, which lost 3 bases and 6 bases, there was a span of 10 bases. The CDR3 bases are TGTGCCTGGAGACCTCCAGGGGATACGCAGTATTTT. Translated, it gives CAWRPPGDTQYF.

The genes are TRBV11-2 and TRBJ2-2; TRBD1 might be the D (6 bases). Germline V gives CDR1 SGHAT, CDR2 FQNNGV. V lost 7 bases and J lost 6, with 18 bases in between. CDR3 size: 15 residues. In nucleotides, the CDR3 is TGTGCCAGCATCGTACAGGGAATCCAGGCCGGGGAGCTGTTTTTT. This sequence encodes CASIVQGIQAGELFF.

This sequence joins TRBV6-1 and TRBJ1-1; D possibly corresponds to TRBD1 (5 bases). The V gene's germline CDR1 is MNHNS and CDR2 SASEGT. The CDR3 has 14 residues. V was shortened by 7 bases and J by 0 bases, with 12 bases between the two germline ends. CDR3 bases: TGTGCCAGCACCGGGGACGGATTGAACACTGAAGCTTTCTTT. This encodes CASTGDGLNTEAFF.

The V call is TRBV10-1, the J call TRBJ2-5; 9 nucleotides align to TRBD2. Germline loops: CDR1 WNHNN, CDR2 SYGVQD (reference sequence). The CDR3 contains 16 residues. V gave up 0 bases and J gave up 3 bases; unmatched junction bases: 5. The CDR3 DNA sequence: TGCGCCAGCAGTGAGTCGCTGGCTAGCGGGGAAGAGACCCAGTACTTC. As protein: CASSESLASGEETQYF.

The rearrangement joins TRBV13 to TRBJ2-7; 7 bases agree with TRBD1. CDR3 size: 15 residues. Looked up from germline, CDR1 is PRHDT and CDR2 is FYEKMQ (reference sequence). The V gene end was trimmed by 6 bases and the J gene end by 3 bases; junction bases not matched to a gene: 11. In nucleotides, the CDR3 is TGTGCCAGCAGGGCGAAACGGACAGGTTTCTACGAGCAGTACTTC. Translation: CASRAKRTGFYEQYF.

The V gene is TRBV6-5, the J gene TRBJ2-5, with D possibly called TRBD1 or TRBD2 (5 bases each). This CDR3 region has 12 residues. Germline assignment: CDR1 MNHEY and CDR2 SVGAGI. V was shortened by 7 bases and J by 4 bases, with 10 bases between the two germline ends. The CDR3 nucleotides read TGTGCCAGCAAGTCCGGGACAGAGACCCAGTACTTC. Translation: CASKSGTETQYF.

The chain recombines TRBV5-1 with TRBJ2-1; no definite D call. The CDR3 spans 14 residues. The V end lost 0 bases, the J end lost 6 bases, and 10 bases lay between the germline ends. Germline V lookup: CDR1 SGHRS, CDR2 YFSETQ. CDR3 protein: CASSLEFLVNEQFF. CDR3 nucleotides: TGCGCCAGCAGCTTGGAATTTCTTGTCAATGAGCAGTTCTTC.

The rearrangement joins TRBV7-2 to TRBJ1-3; D might be TRBD1 (6 bases). Germline V gene data show CDR1 as SGHTA and CDR2 as FQGNSA. This CDR3 spans 15 amino acids. Trimming took 5 bases from V and 2 from J, leaving 13 bases between them. The CDR3 is CASSPDRRTGNTIYF. The CDR3 nucleotides read TGTGCCAGCAGCCCCGACAGGAGAACTGGAAACACCATATATTTT.

This clone was detected a few times. At one end the junction does not follow the germline gene, possibly because of a read error. The gene calls are TRBV30 and TRBJ2-5, with a weak D call TRBD2 (5 bases). Germline CDR1 reads GTSNPN; CDR2 reads SVGIG (reference sequence). CDR3 length equals 13 residues. This CDR3 is CSWQVGGQETQYF. DNA of the CDR3: TGTTCCTGGCAGGTTGGAGGACAAGAGACCCAGTACTTC.

The CDR3 protein is CASSPGQGKSNQPQHF. The CDR3 DNA reads as TGTGCCAGCTCACCTGGACAGGGGAAGAGCAATCAGCCCCAGCATTTT. The gene calls are TRBV18 and TRBJ1-5, with 9 bases matching TRBD1. The germline V gene encodes CDR1 KGHSH and CDR2 LQKENI. The CDR3 consists of 16 residues. With 3 bases clipped from V and 1 base from J, the junction kept 4 bases outside the gene matches.

The chain links TRBV5-1 to TRBJ2-5; no firm D call. The V and J ends lost 6 bases and 5 bases respectively, with 11 bases between them. This CDR3 spans 12 amino acids. CDR1 is SGHRS, CDR2 YFSETQ, per germline. The CDR3 reads CASNPDAETQYF. In nucleotides, the CDR3 is TGCGCCAGCAACCCTGACGCTGAGACCCAGTACTTC.

The gene calls are TRBV7-2 and TRBJ1-2; possibly TRBD1 for D (5 bases). Trimming left V 7 bases short and J 5 bases short, with 17 bases between. The germline CDR1 and CDR2 sequences are SGHTA and FQGNSA. The CDR3 contains 14 residues. The CDR3 loop reads CASTPGGGWYGYTF. CDR3 bases: TGTGCCAGCACCCCCGGGGGGGGGTGGTATGGCTACACCTTC.

CDR3 residues: CASSLAVSGGTYEQYF. CDR3 coding DNA: TGCGCCAGCAGCTTGGCGGTTAGCGGGGGTACCTACGAGCAGTACTTC. The chain couples TRBV5-1 to TRBJ2-7; TRBD2 matches at 9 bases. CDR3 length: 16 residues. The germline V gene encodes CDR1 SGHRS and CDR2 YFSETQ. V trimming: 0 bases; J trimming: 2 bases; junction bases outside the gene matches: 6.

The J gene is TRBJ1-4, the V gene TRBV4-1; no definite D call. The germline V and J ends were trimmed by 5 bases and 0 bases, with 10 bases remaining between them. Germline-derived CDR1 and CDR2 are MGHRA and YSYEKL. This CDR3 is built from 15 residues. The CDR3 region has the DNA TGCGCCAGCAGCTTGGGAAGTGCAACTAATGAAAAACTGTTTTTT. Protein: CASSLGSATNEKLFF.

The chain combines TRBV28 with TRBJ1-4; D not resolved. CDR1 MDHEN and CDR2 SYDVKM come from the germline V gene. Trimming pared 3 bases from V and 7 bases from J, leaving 3 bases between. CDR3 length: 11 amino acids. The CDR3 region has the DNA TGTGCCAGCAGTTTGGGTGAAAAACTGTTTTTT. Amino acid sequence: CASSLGEKLFF.